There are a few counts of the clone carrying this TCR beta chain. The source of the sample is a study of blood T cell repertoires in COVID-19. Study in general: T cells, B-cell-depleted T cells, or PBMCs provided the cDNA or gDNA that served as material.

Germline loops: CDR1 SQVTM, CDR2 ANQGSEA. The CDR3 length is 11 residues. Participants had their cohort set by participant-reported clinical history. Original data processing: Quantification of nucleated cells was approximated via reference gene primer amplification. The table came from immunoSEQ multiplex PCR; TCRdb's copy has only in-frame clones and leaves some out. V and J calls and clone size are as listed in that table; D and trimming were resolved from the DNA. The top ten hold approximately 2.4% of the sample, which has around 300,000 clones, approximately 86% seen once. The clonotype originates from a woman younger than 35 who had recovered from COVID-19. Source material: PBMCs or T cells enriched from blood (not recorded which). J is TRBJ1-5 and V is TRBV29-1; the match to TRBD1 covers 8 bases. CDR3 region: CRNTGGQPQHF. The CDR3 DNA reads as TGCAGAAATACAGGGGGGCAGCCCCAGCATTTT. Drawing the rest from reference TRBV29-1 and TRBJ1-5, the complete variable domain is SAVISQKPSRDICQRGTSLTIQCQVDSQVTMMFWYRQQPGQSLTLIATANQGSEATYESGFVIDKFPISRPNLTFSTLTVSNMSPEDSSIYLCRNTGGQPQHFGDGTRLSIL.